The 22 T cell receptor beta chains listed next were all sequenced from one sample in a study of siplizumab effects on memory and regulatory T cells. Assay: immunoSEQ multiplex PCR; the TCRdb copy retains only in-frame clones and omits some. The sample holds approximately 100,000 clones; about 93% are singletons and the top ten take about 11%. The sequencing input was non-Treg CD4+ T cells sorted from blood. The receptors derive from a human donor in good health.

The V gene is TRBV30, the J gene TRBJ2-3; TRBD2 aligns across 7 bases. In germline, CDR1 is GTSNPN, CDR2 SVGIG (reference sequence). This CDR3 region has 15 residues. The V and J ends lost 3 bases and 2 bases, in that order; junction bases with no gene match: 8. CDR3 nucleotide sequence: TGTGCCTGGAGATCTAGCGGTACCTACACAGATACGCAGTATTTT. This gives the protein CAWRSSGTYTDTQYF. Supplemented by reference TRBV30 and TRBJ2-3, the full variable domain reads SQTIHQWPATLVQPVGSPLSLECTVEGTSNPNLYWYRQAAGRGLQLLFYSVGIGQISSEVPQNLSASRPQDRQFILSSKKLLLSDSGFYLCAWRSSGTYTDTQYFGPGTRLTVL.

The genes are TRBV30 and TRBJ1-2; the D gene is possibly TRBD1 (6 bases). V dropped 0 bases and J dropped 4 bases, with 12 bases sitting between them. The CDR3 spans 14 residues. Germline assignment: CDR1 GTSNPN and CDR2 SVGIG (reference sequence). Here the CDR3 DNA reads TGTGCCTGGAGTGTACTAGGGACAACCTATGGCTACACCTTC. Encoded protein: CAWSVLGTTYGYTF.

Here the CDR3 reads CASKLVGNTEAFF. Here the CDR3 DNA reads TGTGCCAGCAAGTTAGTAGGGAACACTGAAGCTTTCTTT. The rearrangement links TRBV6-5 to TRBJ1-1; D is ambiguous. Germline V gene data show CDR1 as MNHEY and CDR2 as SVGAGI. V gave up 7 bases and J gave up 1 base, with 10 bases separating them. This CDR3 spans 13 amino acids.

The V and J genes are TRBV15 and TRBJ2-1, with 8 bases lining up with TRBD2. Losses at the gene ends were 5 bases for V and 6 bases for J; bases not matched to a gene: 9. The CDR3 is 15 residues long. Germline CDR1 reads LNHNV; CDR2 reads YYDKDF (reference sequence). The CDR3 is CATSLRLATTNEQFF. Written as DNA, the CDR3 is TGTGCCACCAGCTTAAGACTAGCGACAACCAATGAGCAGTTCTTC.

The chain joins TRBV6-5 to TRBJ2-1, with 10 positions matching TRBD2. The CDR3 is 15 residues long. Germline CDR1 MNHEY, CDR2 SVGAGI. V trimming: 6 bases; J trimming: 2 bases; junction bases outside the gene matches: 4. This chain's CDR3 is CASRPSGSAYNEQFF. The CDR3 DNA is TGTGCCAGCAGGCCTAGCGGGAGTGCCTACAATGAGCAGTTCTTC.

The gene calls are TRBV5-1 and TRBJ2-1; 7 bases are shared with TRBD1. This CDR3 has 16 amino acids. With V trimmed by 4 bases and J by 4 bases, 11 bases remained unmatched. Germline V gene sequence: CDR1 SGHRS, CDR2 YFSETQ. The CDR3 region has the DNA TGCGCCAGCAGCCTTCGACAGGGCTCGAATTACAATGAGCAGTTCTTC. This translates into CASSLRQGSNYNEQFF. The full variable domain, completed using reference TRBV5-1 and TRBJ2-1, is KAGVTQTPRYLIKTRGQQVTLSCSPISGHRSVSWYQQTPGQGLQFLFEYFSETQRNKGNFPGRFSGRQFSNSRSEMNVSTLELGDSALYLCASSLRQGSNYNEQFFGPGTRLTVL.

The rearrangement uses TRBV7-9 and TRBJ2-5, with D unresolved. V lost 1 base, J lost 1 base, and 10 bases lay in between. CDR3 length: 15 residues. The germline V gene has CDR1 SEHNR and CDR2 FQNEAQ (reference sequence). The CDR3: CASSLGRASQETQYF. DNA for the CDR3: TGTGCCAGCAGCTTAGGAAGGGCCTCCCAAGAGACCCAGTACTTC.

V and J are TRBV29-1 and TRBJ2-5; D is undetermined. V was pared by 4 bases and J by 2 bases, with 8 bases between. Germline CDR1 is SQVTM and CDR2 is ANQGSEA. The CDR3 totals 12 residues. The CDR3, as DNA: TGCAGCGTTGGATCCCGGCAAGAGACCCAGTACTTC. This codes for CSVGSRQETQYF.

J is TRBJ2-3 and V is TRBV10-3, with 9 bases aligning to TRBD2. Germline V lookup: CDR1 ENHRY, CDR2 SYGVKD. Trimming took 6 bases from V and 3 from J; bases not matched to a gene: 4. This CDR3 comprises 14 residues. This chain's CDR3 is CAIRDSGSTDTQYF. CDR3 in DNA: TGTGCCATCAGGGATAGCGGGAGTACAGATACGCAGTATTTT.

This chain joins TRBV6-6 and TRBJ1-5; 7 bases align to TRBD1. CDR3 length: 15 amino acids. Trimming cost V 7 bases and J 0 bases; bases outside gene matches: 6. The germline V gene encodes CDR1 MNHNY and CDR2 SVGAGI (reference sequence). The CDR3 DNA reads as TGTGCCAGCAACCGGGCAGGGGGTAGCAATCAGCCCCAGCATTTT. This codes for CASNRAGGSNQPQHF.

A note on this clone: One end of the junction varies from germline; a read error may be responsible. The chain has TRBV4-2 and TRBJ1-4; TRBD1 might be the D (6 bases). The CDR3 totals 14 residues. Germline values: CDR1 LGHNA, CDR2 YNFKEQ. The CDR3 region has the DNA TGTGCCAGCAGCCAAGGACTTCGGCGGTTGGGGGCCCTTTTT. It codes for CASSQGLRRLGALF.

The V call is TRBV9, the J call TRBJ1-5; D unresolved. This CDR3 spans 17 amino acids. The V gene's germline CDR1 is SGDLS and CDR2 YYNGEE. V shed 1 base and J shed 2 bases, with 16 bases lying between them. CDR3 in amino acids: CASSVSPFVTGNQPQHF. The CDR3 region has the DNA TGTGCCAGCAGCGTAAGCCCCTTCGTCACGGGCAATCAGCCCCAGCATTTT.

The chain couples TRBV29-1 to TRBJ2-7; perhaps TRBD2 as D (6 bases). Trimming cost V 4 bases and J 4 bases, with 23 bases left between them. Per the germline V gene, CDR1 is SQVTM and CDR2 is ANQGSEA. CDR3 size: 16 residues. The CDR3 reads CSVAPDLAGTPYEQYF. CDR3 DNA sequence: TGCAGCGTTGCCCCCGACCTAGCAGGGACTCCTTACGAGCAGTACTTC.

CDR3 sequence reads: CASSFGPWYNQPQHF. CDR3 coding DNA: TGTGCCAGCAGCTTTGGGCCCTGGTACAATCAGCCCCAGCATTTT. The chain uses TRBV5-6 and TRBJ1-5, with D hard to call. CDR1 is SGHDT, CDR2 YYEEEE, per germline. The CDR3 has 15 residues. Trimming removed 2 bases at V and 3 bases at J, with 12 bases between.

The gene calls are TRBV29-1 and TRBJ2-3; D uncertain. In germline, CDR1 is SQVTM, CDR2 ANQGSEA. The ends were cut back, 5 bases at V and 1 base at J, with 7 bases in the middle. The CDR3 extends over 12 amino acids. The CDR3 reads CSVITGTDTQYF. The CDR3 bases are TGCAGCGTTATTACTGGCACAGATACGCAGTATTTT.

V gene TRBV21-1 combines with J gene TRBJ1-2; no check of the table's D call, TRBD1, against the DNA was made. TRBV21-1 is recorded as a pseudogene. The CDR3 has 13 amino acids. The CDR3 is CASRRTGAYGYTF. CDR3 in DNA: TGTGCCAGCAGGAGGACAGGGGCGTATGGCTACACCTTC.

The CDR3 DNA sequence: TGTGCCAGCAGTGACTCGATTGAAGTTGGTGAGCAGTTCTTC. As protein: CASSDSIEVGEQFF. The chain combines TRBV6-4 with TRBJ2-1, with unresolved D. Trimming took 0 bases from V and 9 from J, leaving 12 bases between them. Germline CDR1 reads MRHNA; CDR2 reads SNTAGT. The CDR3 contains 14 residues.

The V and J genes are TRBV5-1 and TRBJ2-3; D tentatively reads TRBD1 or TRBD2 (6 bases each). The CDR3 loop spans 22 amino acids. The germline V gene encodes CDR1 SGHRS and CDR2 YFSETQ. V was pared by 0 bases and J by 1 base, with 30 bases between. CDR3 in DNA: TGCGCCAGCAGCTTGGCCTATACCATCTATCGTCCGGGGGCCACAGGCACAGATACGCAGTATTTT. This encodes CASSLAYTIYRPGATGTDTQYF.

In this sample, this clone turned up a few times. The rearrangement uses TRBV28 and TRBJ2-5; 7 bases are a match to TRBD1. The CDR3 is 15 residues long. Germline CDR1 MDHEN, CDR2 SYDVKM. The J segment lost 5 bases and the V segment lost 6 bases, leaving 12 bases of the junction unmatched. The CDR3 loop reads CASRRAGGDWETQYF. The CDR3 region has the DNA TGTGCCAGCAGGAGGGCAGGGGGAGACTGGGAGACCCAGTACTTC.

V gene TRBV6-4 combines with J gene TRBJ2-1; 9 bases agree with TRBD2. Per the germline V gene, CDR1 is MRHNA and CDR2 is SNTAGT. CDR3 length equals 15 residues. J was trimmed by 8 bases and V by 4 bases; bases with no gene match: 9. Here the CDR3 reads CASSASGTSFDEQFF. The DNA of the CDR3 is TGTGCCAGCAGTGCCTCCGGGACTAGCTTCGATGAGCAGTTCTTC.

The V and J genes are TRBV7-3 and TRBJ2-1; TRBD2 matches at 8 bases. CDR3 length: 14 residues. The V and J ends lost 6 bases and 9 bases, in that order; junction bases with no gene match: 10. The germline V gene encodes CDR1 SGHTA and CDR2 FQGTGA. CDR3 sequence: CASSPTGTRSEQFF. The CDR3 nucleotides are TGTGCCAGCAGTCCTACCGGGACTAGAAGTGAGCAGTTCTTC.

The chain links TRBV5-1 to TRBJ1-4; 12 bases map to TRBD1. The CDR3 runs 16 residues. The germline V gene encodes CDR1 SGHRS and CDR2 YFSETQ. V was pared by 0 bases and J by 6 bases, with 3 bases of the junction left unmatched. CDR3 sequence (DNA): TGCGCCAGCAGCTTGGAGGGACAGGGGGCGTATGAAAAACTGTTTTTT. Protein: CASSLEGQGAYEKLFF.